The present T cell receptor beta chain was sequenced within a study of shared clonotypes between healthy human individuals. Overall study: The cohort comprised a couple of women and a few men. Their ages spanned 18 to 49 years.

This clone was counted a single time. Its antigen is still unknown. The CDR3 spans 16 residues. From germline, CDR1 is LGHNA and CDR2 YSLEER. Trimming at V came to 3 bases and at J to 0 bases, leaving 6 bases not matched to a gene. The input for sorted-subset replicate PCRs was approximately 200 ng DNA, approximately 30,000 T cell genomes. The table came from immunoSEQ multiplex PCR; TCRdb's copy has only in-frame clones and leaves some out. The sample records about 2,500,000 clones, around 90% being singletons. Regarding the study as a whole: The study found 4.5% to 5% of naive CD4 clonotypes shared across four donors.

The sequenced sample consisted of naive CD4+ T cells sorted from blood. This sample's subset: CD45RA+ positively selected. The V gene is TRBV4-3, the J gene TRBJ2-3, with 7 bases identical to TRBD1. This TCR was sampled from a man in his late teens or twenties in good health. For the CDR3, the DNA is TGCGCCAGCAGCCACCTGGTGGGACAGAGCACAGATACGCAGTATTTT. Translation: CASSHLVGQSTDTQYF.